The 7 T cell receptor beta chains listed next were all sequenced from one sample in a study of T-cell reconstitution after alpha-beta-depleted transplantation in children. During its preparation, the TCRbeta library received unique molecular identifiers. TCRdb re-analysed the PCR reads in MiXCR, keeping a single row per CDR3 protein. The repertoire includes approximately 4,600 distinct CDR3 sequences, about 7% of them detected once, and roughly 2% sits in the top ten. The specimen comprised PBMCs, mostly from graft donor cells, sampled 60 days after TCRalphabeta/CD19-depleted stem cell transplant. Receptors were obtained from a boy under two years old who had a stem cell transplant for SCID, so the T cells may come from the graft donor.

By proportion, this clonotype is medium-sized (0.01 to 0.1%). J is TRBJ2-3 and V is TRBV11-2; D not certain. Germline values: CDR1 SGHAT, CDR2 FQNNGV. The CDR3 extends over 13 amino acids. V lost 10 bases and J 0 bases, leaving 11 bases between the germline ends. Here the CDR3 reads CATRGPSTDTQYF. CDR3 sequence (DNA): TGTGCCACCCGAGGCCCTAGCACAGATACGCAGTATTTT.

This clonotype was seen many times. A junction boundary mismatches the germline segment, possibly from a read error. V usage is TRBV10-3 and J usage is TRBJ1-6, with D tentatively TRBD1 (5 bases). This CDR3 spans 13 amino acids. The germline V gene encodes CDR1 ENHRY and CDR2 SYGVKD. CDR3 in DNA: TGTGCCTCCGGGCGCAGGGATAACTCACCCCTCCACTTT. It encodes CASGRRDNSPLHF.

In its sample, this clonotype ranks as medium-sized. J is TRBJ1-1 and V is TRBV5-1; 8 nucleotides agree with TRBD1. V was pared by 4 bases and J by 4 bases, with 9 bases of the junction left unmatched. The CDR3 runs 15 residues. Per germline, CDR1 SGHRS and CDR2 YFSETQ. This chain's CDR3 is CASSRDRFGSTEAFF. In DNA, the CDR3 is TGCGCCAGCAGCAGGGACAGGTTCGGAAGCACTGAAGCTTTCTTT.

This clonotype is medium-sized. CDR3 coding DNA: TGTGCCATCAGTGAGTCTCTCGGAATCTCCTACGAGCAGTACTTC. Its translation: CAISESLGISYEQYF. This sequence joins TRBV10-3 and TRBJ2-7, with D unresolved. The CDR3 is made up of 15 amino acids. Germline CDR1 ENHRY, CDR2 SYGVKD. Trimming cost V 0 bases and J 0 bases, with 9 bases left between them.

This clonotype was recorded at least ten times. The chain recombines TRBV10-1 with TRBJ2-4; 7 nucleotides align to TRBD2. Germline lookup yields CDR1 WNHNN and CDR2 SYGVQD (reference sequence). The CDR3 has 13 residues. Trimming at V came to 5 bases and at J to 8 bases, leaving 6 bases not matched to a gene. CDR3 DNA sequence: TGCGCCAGCAGTCCGGGGGGTGGCGACATTCAGTACTTC. Amino acid sequence: CASSPGGGDIQYF.

This clonotype was picked up many times. A read error is possible here, since a much larger clone lies one base away. CDR3 in DNA: TGCTGTGCTAGAGAGAGACTCGGACAGGCCTACGAAGGGCAGTACTTC. This codes for CCARERLGQAYEGQYF. This rearrangement joins TRBV20-1 to TRBJ2-7; 7 positions match TRBD1. Germline CDR1 reads DFQATT; CDR2 reads SNEGSKA (reference sequence). The CDR3 runs to 16 residues.

By its share, this clonotype is medium-sized. The chain joins TRBV5-1 to TRBJ1-2; TRBD1 matches 8 bases. The CDR3 is made up of 17 amino acids. After removal of 1 base from V and 3 bases from J, the junction contained 11 bases not matched to a gene. The V gene's germline CDR1 is SGHRS and CDR2 YFSETQ. The CDR3 bases are TGCGCCAGCAGCTTGTACTCCATACAGGGGGTTGACTATGGCTACACCTTC. This translates into CASSLYSIQGVDYGYTF.